The TCR beta chain described here comes from a study of OX40 agonist ivuxolimab in advanced cancers. Study as a whole: Patients were infused with ivuxolimab every 2 weeks at 0.01 to 10 mg/kg. The study, taken as a whole, reports: Some patients without response likewise showed low normalized clonal expansion.

TCRdb keeps only in-frame clones here, not all; method: immunoSEQ multiplex PCR. The sample contains 45,000 to 65,000 clones, about 86% of which appear only once. A note on this clone: Its target is unknown.

This clonotype originated in an adult with an advanced solid tumor such as melanoma, head and neck, liver or kidney cancer. The sequences come from CD4+ or CD8+ T cells sorted from blood, collected in a trial of the OX40 agonist ivuxolimab.

CDR3 region: CASSLGGGEQYF. In nucleotides, the CDR3 is TGTGCCAGCAGTCTAGGGGGGGGAGAGCAGTACTTC. The chain is built from TRBV6-6 and TRBJ2-7; D might be TRBD2 (7 bases). Trimming shortened V by 5 bases and J by 7 bases, and 12 bases separated the two germline ends. The CDR3 extends over 12 amino acids. Per germline, CDR1 MNHNY and CDR2 SVGAGI (reference sequence).